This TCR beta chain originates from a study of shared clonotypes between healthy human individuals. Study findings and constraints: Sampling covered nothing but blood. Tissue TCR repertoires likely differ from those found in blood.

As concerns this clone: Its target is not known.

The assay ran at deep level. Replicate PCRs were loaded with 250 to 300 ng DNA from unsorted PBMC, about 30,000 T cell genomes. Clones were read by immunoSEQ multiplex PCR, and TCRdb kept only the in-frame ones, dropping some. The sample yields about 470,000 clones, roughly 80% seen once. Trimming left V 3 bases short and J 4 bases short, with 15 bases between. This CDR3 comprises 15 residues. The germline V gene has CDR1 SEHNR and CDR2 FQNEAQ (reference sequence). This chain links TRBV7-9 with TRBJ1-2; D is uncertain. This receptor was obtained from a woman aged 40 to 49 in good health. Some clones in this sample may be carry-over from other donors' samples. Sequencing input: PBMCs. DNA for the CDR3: TGTGCCAGCAGCTTCGAAGCCGGTATCGGCTATGGCTACACCTTC. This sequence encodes CASSFEAGIGYGYTF.